The 17 T cell receptor beta chains presented below share a single source sample, sequenced in a study of identical twins. TCRdb fed the 5' RACE reads into MiXCR, producing one record per CDR3 protein. The sample lists about 720,000 distinct CDR3 sequences, about 20% occurring once. These data were also filed under a second study, of T cells expressing NK-cell markers.

Sequencing was performed on PBMCs. The receptors were gathered from a woman aged 18-35 years in good health.

The chain combines TRBV12-3 or TRBV12-4 with TRBJ2-1, with 15 bases matching TRBD2. The CDR3 extends over 14 amino acids. V trimming: 6 bases; J trimming: 15 bases; junction bases outside the gene matches: 9. CDR3 sequence reads: CASSPGLAGGPRFF. The CDR3 nucleotides are TGTGCCAGCAGCCCGGGACTAGCGGGAGGCCCCCGGTTCTTC.

This clonotype showed up just a few times. The V call is TRBV4-3, the J call TRBJ2-3, with D possibly called TRBD1 or TRBD2 (5 bases each). The CDR3 contains 17 residues. CDR1 is LGHNA, CDR2 YSLEER, per germline. V was cut by 4 bases and J by 0 bases, with 17 bases left in between. CDR3 bases: TGCGCCAGCAGCCCATCCTCGGGGACCGCTAGCACAGATACGCAGTATTTT. This gives the protein CASSPSSGTASTDTQYF.

This chain uses TRBV4-1 with TRBJ2-5; no reliable D call. V dropped 4 bases and J dropped 5 bases, with 14 bases sitting between them. This CDR3 comprises 14 residues. Germline V gene lookup returns CDR1 MGHRA and CDR2 YSYEKL. CDR3 loop: CASSPTRVRETQYF. As DNA, the CDR3 is TGCGCCAGCAGCCCTACCCGGGTAAGGGAGACCCAGTACTTC.

This clonotype has more than one count but fewer than ten. This chain uses TRBV5-1 with TRBJ2-5; no firm D call. The V end lost 3 bases, the J end lost 5 bases, and 14 bases lay between the germline ends. Germline V gives CDR1 SGHRS, CDR2 YFSETQ. CDR3 length equals 14 residues. CDR3 sequence reads: CASSSGPVGETQYF. CDR3 DNA sequence: TGCGCCAGCAGCTCCGGTCCCGTGGGGGAGACCCAGTACTTC.

This clonotype was picked up a small number of times. J is TRBJ1-2 and V is TRBV6-5; a weak D match, TRBD1 (5 bases). CDR3 length equals 12 residues. Germline V gene lookup returns CDR1 MNHEY and CDR2 SVGAGI. Trimming took 6 bases from V and 3 from J, leaving 8 bases between them. CDR3 in amino acids: CASRGTDYGYTF. The CDR3 DNA is TGTGCCAGCAGAGGGACCGACTATGGCTACACCTTC.

The genes are TRBV5-8 and TRBJ2-6, with no clear D. The germline V and J ends were trimmed by 2 bases and 4 bases, with 7 bases remaining between them. Germline CDR1 reads SGHTS; CDR2 reads YDEGEE. CDR3 length: 14 residues. The DNA of the CDR3 is TGTGCCAGCAGCTTCCCCCCAGGGGCCAACGTCCTGACTTTC. Amino acids: CASSFPPGANVLTF.

The chain recombines TRBV7-6 with TRBJ2-7, with a weak D call TRBD1 (6 bases). CDR3 size: 15 residues. V was clipped by 1 base and J by 3 bases, with 13 bases between them. CDR1 is SGHVS and CDR2 is FNYEAQ in the germline V gene. CDR3 nucleotide sequence: TGTGCCAGCAGCTTAGGGGATGACAGGAGCTACGAGCAGTACTTC. This encodes CASSLGDDRSYEQYF.

This chain joins TRBV5-1 and TRBJ1-3, with 7 nucleotides matching TRBD1. V gave up 4 bases and J gave up 1 base; unmatched junction bases: 5. The length of the CDR3 is 15 residues. Germline-derived CDR1 and CDR2 are SGHRS and YFSETQ. This CDR3 reads CASSHGQDSGNTIYF. The CDR3 region has the DNA TGCGCCAGCAGCCATGGACAGGATTCTGGAAACACCATATATTTT.

This sequence joins TRBV4-3 and TRBJ2-1; no definite D call. V dropped 4 bases and J dropped 8 bases, with 15 bases sitting between them. Germline V gives CDR1 LGHNA, CDR2 YSLEER. The CDR3 extends over 14 amino acids. The CDR3 region is CASSPSMGRDEQFF. In nucleotides, the CDR3 is TGCGCCAGCAGCCCTTCGATGGGAAGGGATGAGCAGTTCTTC.

V is TRBV29-1 and J is TRBJ1-1; D perhaps matches TRBD1 (5 bases). Germline CDR1 is SQVTM and CDR2 is ANQGSEA. V lost 7 bases to trimming and J lost 1 base, with 13 bases between them. This CDR3 region has 13 residues. CDR3 residues: CSGRKRGNTEAFF. The CDR3 coding sequence is TGCAGCGGACGGAAGAGGGGGAACACTGAAGCTTTCTTT.

The chain carries TRBV5-5 and TRBJ2-1; perhaps TRBD2 as D (6 bases). Trimming left V 2 bases short and J 10 bases short, with 16 bases between. The CDR3 is 14 amino acids. Germline CDR1 reads SGHKS; CDR2 reads YYEKEE (reference sequence). DNA for the CDR3: TGTGCCAGCAGCTTCGCGTATGCGGGAAACGAGCAGTTCTTC. Its translation is CASSFAYAGNEQFF. The whole variable domain, remainder taken from reference TRBV5-5 and TRBJ2-1, is DAGVTQSPTHLIKTRGQQVTLRCSPISGHKSVSWYQQVLGQGPQFIFQYYEKEERGRGNFPDRFSARQFPNYSSELNVNALLLGDSALYLCASSFAYAGNEQFFGPGTRLTVL.

This chain joins TRBV6-2 or TRBV6-3 and TRBJ2-4; TRBD1 might be the D (6 bases). The germline gives CDR1 MNHEY, CDR2 SVGEGT. V lost 4 bases and J lost 12, with 16 bases in between. There are 13 residues in the CDR3. DNA of the CDR3: TGTGCCAGCAGTTCTGGACAGTCTGCGGGTCAGTACTTC. It yields the protein CASSSGQSAGQYF.

This clonotype was detected a few times. This chain links TRBV18 with TRBJ2-1, with TRBD1 matching over 7 bases. The trim removed 1 base at V and 5 bases at J, leaving 5 bases unmatched. The CDR3 extends over 15 amino acids. Germline CDR1 reads KGHSH; CDR2 reads LQKENI. The CDR3 nucleotides read TGTGCCAGCTCACCACGGGGACAGCCAAACAATGAGCAGTTCTTC. This gives the protein CASSPRGQPNNEQFF. Full variable domain (rest looked up from reference TRBV18 and TRBJ2-1): NAGVMQNPRHLVRRRGQEARLRCSPMKGHSHVYWYRQLPEEGLKFMVYLQKENIIDESGMPKERFSAEFPKEGPSILRIQQVVRGDSAAYFCASSPRGQPNNEQFFGPGTRLTVL.

The rearrangement uses TRBV20-1 and TRBJ2-6, with D possibly being TRBD1 or TRBD2 (5 bases each). This CDR3 has 14 amino acids. Per germline, CDR1 DFQATT and CDR2 SNEGSKA (reference sequence). The germline V and J ends were trimmed by 4 bases and 1 base, with 8 bases remaining between them. CDR3 protein: CSANGGSGANVLTF. The DNA of the CDR3 is TGCAGTGCTAATGGGGGTTCTGGGGCCAACGTCCTGACTTTC.

The V gene is TRBV29-1, the J gene TRBJ2-7; a weak D match, TRBD1 (5 bases). This CDR3 has 12 residues. Germline CDR1 reads SQVTM; CDR2 reads ANQGSEA. The V end lost 3 bases, the J end lost 2 bases, and 8 bases lay between the germline ends. CDR3 in amino acids: CSVDQGTYEQYF. Here the CDR3 DNA reads TGCAGCGTTGATCAGGGTACCTACGAGCAGTACTTC.

This clonotype was picked up a small number of times. This rearrangement joins TRBV20-1 to TRBJ2-5, with TRBD1 matching over 8 bases. Trimming took 5 bases from V and 1 from J; bases not matched to a gene: 9. Germline CDR1 is DFQATT and CDR2 is SNEGSKA (reference sequence). The CDR3 loop spans 15 amino acids. The CDR3 region is CSAPDRGSFQETQYF. CDR3 bases: TGCAGTGCTCCCGACAGGGGTAGCTTCCAAGAGACCCAGTACTTC.

This clonotype has only a few counts. The V and J genes are TRBV6-1 and TRBJ2-3; D remains ambiguous. Germline V gives CDR1 MNHNS, CDR2 SASEGT. V was clipped by 7 bases and J by 2 bases, with 19 bases between them. The CDR3 has 16 amino acids. This chain's CDR3 is CASNPFFGEFTDTQYF. The CDR3 DNA follows: TGTGCCAGCAATCCGTTTTTTGGGGAATTCACAGATACGCAGTATTTT.